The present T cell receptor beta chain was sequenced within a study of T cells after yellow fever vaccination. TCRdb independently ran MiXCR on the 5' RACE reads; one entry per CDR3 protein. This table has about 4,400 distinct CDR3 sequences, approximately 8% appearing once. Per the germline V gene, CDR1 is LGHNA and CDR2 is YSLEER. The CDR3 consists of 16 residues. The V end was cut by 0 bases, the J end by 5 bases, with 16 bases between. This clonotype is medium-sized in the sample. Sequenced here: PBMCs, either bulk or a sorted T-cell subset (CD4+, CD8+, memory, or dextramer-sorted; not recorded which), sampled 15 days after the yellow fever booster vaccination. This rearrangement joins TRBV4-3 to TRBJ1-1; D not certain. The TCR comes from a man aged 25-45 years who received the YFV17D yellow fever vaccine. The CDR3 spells CASSQEDGSTTTEAFF. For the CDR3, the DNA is TGCGCCAGCAGCCAAGAGGATGGCTCCACTACGACTGAAGCTTTCTTT.